These 3 T cell receptor beta chains share one sample of origin, sequenced in a study of blood T cell repertoires in COVID-19. Using immunoSEQ multiplex PCR, the repertoire was profiled, and TCRdb retains in-frame clones only, with some absent. Of some 250,000 clones in the sample, approximately 82% were seen once. The sequenced sample was PBMCs or T cells enriched from blood (not recorded which). The receptors were sampled from a man in his forties who had recovered from COVID-19.

The chain links TRBV5-6 to TRBJ2-7; a possible D gene is TRBD2 (5 bases). The CDR3 runs 13 residues. Germline V gene lookup returns CDR1 SGHDT and CDR2 YYEEEE. With 3 bases removed from V and 3 bases from J, the gap between germline ends came to 10 bases. CDR3 in amino acids: CASSSDGNYEQYF. The CDR3 DNA follows: TGTGCCAGCAGCTCGGACGGGAACTACGAGCAGTACTTC.

The chain couples TRBV9 to TRBJ2-3; the match to TRBD2 covers 7 bases. V was clipped by 2 bases and J by 0 bases; unmatched bases: 9. Germline V gene sequence: CDR1 SGDLS, CDR2 YYNGEE. This CDR3 spans 17 amino acids. The CDR3 loop reads CASSVRHLAASTDTQYF. Here the CDR3 DNA reads TGTGCCAGCAGCGTCAGACATCTAGCGGCTAGCACAGATACGCAGTATTTT.

The J gene is TRBJ2-4, the V gene TRBV4-1; 10 bases line up with TRBD1. The trim removed 3 bases at V and 0 bases at J, leaving 14 bases unmatched. The V gene's germline CDR1 is MGHRA and CDR2 YSYEKL. This CDR3 has 20 residues. The CDR3 coding sequence is TGCGCCAGCAGCCATGCTCGGACAGGGGGAGATGTAAAAGCCAAAAACATTCAGTACTTC. Translating gives CASSHARTGGDVKAKNIQYF.